Listed here are 18 T cell receptor beta chains from one sample, sequenced in a study of metastatic and nonmetastatic thyroid tumors. Thyroid surgery was preceded by no treatment in any patient. TCRdb re-clonotyped the PCR reads via MiXCR. The sample lists roughly 6,900 clones, about 29% occurring once. Input material: tumor tissue. The source is a female donor with papillary thyroid cancer or a benign thyroid nodule (not recorded which). Some clones in this sample may be carry-over from other donors' samples.

The chain couples TRBV11-3 to TRBJ2-2; 8 bases are shared with TRBD1. The V gene's germline CDR1 is SGHNT and CDR2 YENEEA. The CDR3 sequence is 14 residues long. Trimming cost V 1 base and J 9 bases; bases outside gene matches: 4. CDR3 DNA: TGTGCCAGCAGCTTAGCACAGGGGGTCCGGGAGCTGTTTTTT. Its protein is CASSLAQGVRELFF.

The genes are TRBV11-2 and TRBJ2-7; possibly TRBD1 for D (5 bases). Germline V gives CDR1 SGHAT, CDR2 FQNNGV. This CDR3 region has 14 residues. The germline V and J ends were trimmed by 1 base and 2 bases, with 9 bases remaining between them. The CDR3 sequence: CASSLGQSAYEQYF. DNA for the CDR3: TGTGCCAGCAGCTTAGGACAGAGTGCCTACGAGCAGTACTTC.

This clone appeared a few times. The CDR3 does not end in the conserved phenylalanine or tryptophan, so this is likely a read error. This chain joins TRBV20-1 and TRBJ1-2; no reliable D call. The CDR3 covers 13 residues. V was shortened by 6 bases and J by 0 bases, with 11 bases between the two germline ends. CDR1 is DFQATT, CDR2 SNEGSKA, per germline (reference sequence). CDR3 in DNA: TGCAGTGCAGCCCAGATTTCTAACTATGGCTACACCTCC. This translates into CSAAQISNYGYTS.

V gene TRBV6-1 combines with J gene TRBJ2-2; D perhaps matches TRBD1 (6 bases). Germline V gene sequence: CDR1 MNHNS, CDR2 SASEGT. The CDR3 sequence is 13 residues long. Trimming pared 7 bases from V and 6 bases from J, leaving 12 bases between. The chain's CDR3 is CASNNAGAGELFF. The CDR3 DNA follows: TGTGCCAGCAACAATGCAGGGGCCGGGGAGCTGTTTTTT.

This clone was seen only a few times. The CDR3 DNA follows: TGTGCCAGCAGCTATAGCGGGGGGGTCTCTGAGCAGTTCTTC. Protein product: CASSYSGGVSEQFF. The rearrangement joins TRBV12-3 or TRBV12-4 to TRBJ2-5, with 11 bases that match TRBD2. Gene TRBJ2-1 matches the end of the DNA better, so the J call may be wrong. The CDR3 is 14 residues long.

This clone came up once. Germline is not matched at one junction end, which may reflect a read error. This chain joins TRBV14 and TRBJ2-7; tentatively, D is TRBD2 (5 bases). CDR1 is SGHDN, CDR2 FVKESK, per germline. CDR3 length equals 13 residues. The CDR3: CAGSGQTVYEQYF. The CDR3, as DNA: TGTGCCGGCAGCGGCCAGACCGTCTACGAGCAGTACTTC.

The genes are TRBV4-3 and TRBJ1-1; D not resolved. Trimming cost V 4 bases and J 4 bases, with 13 bases left between them. CDR1 is LGHNA, CDR2 YSLEER, per germline. The CDR3 consists of 14 residues. The CDR3 loop is CASSPETLSTEAFF. DNA for the CDR3: TGCGCCAGCAGCCCAGAGACGTTGAGCACTGAAGCTTTCTTT.

The rearrangement joins TRBV7-2 to TRBJ1-1; D unresolved. The germline V gene has CDR1 SGHTA and CDR2 FQGNSA. The CDR3 extends over 12 amino acids. The germline V and J ends were trimmed by 3 bases and 5 bases, with 7 bases remaining between them. The CDR3 DNA follows: TGTGCCAGCAGCTTTTTATATACTGAAGCTTTCTTT. Translation gives CASSFLYTEAFF.

By sample share, this clone is large. The gene calls are TRBV7-2 and TRBJ1-1, with D unclear. In germline, CDR1 is SGHTA, CDR2 FQGNSA. V was pared by 5 bases and J by 7 bases, with 14 bases between. The CDR3 has 13 amino acids. The DNA of the CDR3 is TGTGCCAGCAGCCACCCAAAAGGAAGTGAAGCTTTCTTT. Protein: CASSHPKGSEAFF.

V gene TRBV6-2 or TRBV6-3 combines with J gene TRBJ2-7; D is perhaps TRBD1 (7 bases). Germline V gene sequence: CDR1 MNHEY, CDR2 SVGEGT. This CDR3 is built from 21 residues. Between the trimmed V and J ends, which lost 6 bases and 0 bases, there was a span of 33 bases. CDR3 region: CASRNFAETGRSDSLSYEQYF. The CDR3 nucleotides read TGTGCCAGCAGAAATTTTGCCGAGACAGGGAGGTCCGATTCCCTCTCCTACGAGCAGTACTTC.

This clone was seen a handful of times. The genes are TRBV30 and TRBJ1-6; unclear D gene. The CDR3 contains 13 residues. V dropped 2 bases and J dropped 6 bases, with 8 bases sitting between them. Per the germline V gene, CDR1 is GTSNPN and CDR2 is SVGIG (reference sequence). The CDR3 region is CAWSSGINSPLHF. Written as DNA, the CDR3 is TGTGCCTGGAGTAGCGGAATTAATTCACCCCTCCACTTT.

This clone appeared a few times. This rearrangement joins TRBV28 to TRBJ2-2; 7 bases fit TRBD2. There are 15 residues in the CDR3. With 3 bases clipped from V and 4 bases from J, the junction kept 5 bases outside the gene matches. CDR1 is MDHEN, CDR2 SYDVKM, per germline. CDR3 bases: TGTGCCAGCAGTTTTCGACTAGCAGCCACCGGGGAGCTGTTTTTT. It is translated as CASSFRLAATGELFF.

In this sample, this clone turned up a few times. This specimen includes other DNA sequences encoding the same CDR3. The chain carries TRBV2 and TRBJ2-3, with a weak D call TRBD1 (5 bases). V was cut by 6 bases and J by 3 bases, with 7 bases left in between. Germline V CDR1 and CDR2: SNHLY, FYNNEI. This CDR3 is built from 12 residues. This CDR3 is CASSSGTDTQYF. In DNA, the CDR3 is TGTGCCAGCAGCTCAGGGACAGATACGCAGTATTTT.

This clone is medium-sized by share. The CDR3 sequence: CSAADQETQYF. CDR3 sequence (DNA): TGCAGTGCAGCGGACCAAGAGACCCAGTACTTC. This chain links TRBV20-1 with TRBJ2-5; TRBD2 might be the D (5 bases). V gave up 6 bases and J gave up 0 bases, with 5 bases separating them. This CDR3 region has 11 residues. The germline gives CDR1 DFQATT, CDR2 SNEGSKA (reference sequence).

This clone was counted a few times. The V call is TRBV27, the J call TRBJ1-6, with TRBD1 identical over 8 bases. V shed 5 bases and J 1 base; nucleotides not matched to a gene: 4. Germline CDR1 MNHEY, CDR2 SMNVEV (reference sequence). CDR3 length: 16 amino acids. The CDR3, as DNA: TGTGCCAGCAGTCCGCAGGGGGCGTCCTATAATTCACCCCTCCACTTT. Its translation is CASSPQGASYNSPLHF.

On this clone itself: The DNA is omitted, as the CDR3 cannot be located on it reliably, and the CDR3 follows TCRdb's listing. The chain links TRBV11-1 to TRBJ1-2; the table's D call TRBD1 went unverified against the DNA. The CDR3 sequence runs 17 residues, both termini included. Germline CDR1 SGHAT, CDR2 FQDESV (reference sequence). CDR3 protein: CASSLNRENIQYFGYTF.

In this sample, this clone is medium-sized. The chain uses TRBV6-2 or TRBV6-3 and TRBJ2-1; maybe TRBD2 (6 bases). The V end lost 4 bases, the J end lost 6 bases, and 13 bases lay between the germline ends. Germline CDR1 MNHEY, CDR2 SVGEGT. This CDR3 has 14 residues. CDR3 in amino acids: CASSSTIGGNEQFF. CDR3 DNA: TGTGCCAGCAGTTCAACAATCGGGGGCAATGAGCAGTTCTTC.

Relative to its sample, this clone is medium-sized (0.01 to 0.1%). V gene TRBV5-1 combines with J gene TRBJ1-1; TRBD1 matches at 8 bases. The trim removed 7 bases at V and 4 bases at J, leaving 6 bases unmatched. Germline CDR1 SGHRS, CDR2 YFSETQ. This CDR3 has 13 residues. CDR3 protein: CASWGQDGTEAFF. The CDR3 nucleotides read TGCGCCAGCTGGGGACAGGATGGCACTGAAGCTTTCTTT.